The 31 T cell receptor beta chains below all came from one sample that was sequenced in a study of cytomegalovirus exposure and HLA in healthy donors. PCR employed 60 Vbeta and 13 Jbeta primers. Sequenced by immunoSEQ multiplex PCR; TCRdb stores in-frame clones only, minus some. The profile covers 55,000 to 75,000 clones, with roughly 74% appearing a single time and approximately 10% taken by the ten largest. The sequenced material came from PBMCs. The receptors come from a human donor in good health.

The chain couples TRBV28 to TRBJ1-5, with a tentative D call TRBD1 (6 bases). Germline loops: CDR1 MDHEN, CDR2 SYDVKM. V was pared by 6 bases and J by 4 bases, with 10 bases between. The CDR3 is 13 residues long. The CDR3 coding sequence is TGTGCCAGCAGGGGGACACCTAATCAGCCCCAGCATTTT. Protein product: CASRGTPNQPQHF.

This sequence joins TRBV7-8 and TRBJ2-1, with 7 nucleotides matching TRBD2. J gave up 14 bases and V 2 bases, and 18 bases lay outside the gene matches. The CDR3 has 16 amino acids. CDR1 SGHVS and CDR2 FQNEAQ come from the germline V gene. In DNA, the CDR3 is TGTGCCAGCAGCTTAAGATCGGGTGATGGCCTAGCGGACAAGTTCTTC. As protein: CASSLRSGDGLADKFF.

This clone was counted a single time. The chain carries TRBV5-4 and TRBJ2-1; maybe TRBD1 (5 bases). The V and J ends lost 2 bases and 8 bases respectively, with 8 bases between them. CDR1 and CDR2 from the germline V gene are SGHNT and YYREEE (reference sequence). The CDR3 extends over 12 amino acids. The CDR3 is CASSFGADEQFF. CDR3 nucleotide sequence: TGTGCCAGCAGCTTTGGGGCGGATGAGCAGTTCTTC. Supplemented by reference TRBV5-4 and TRBJ2-1, the full variable domain reads ETGVTQSPTHLIKTRGQQVTLRCSSQSGHNTVSWYQQALGQGPQFIFQYYREEENGRGNFPPRFSGLQFPNYSSELNVNALELDDSALYLCASSFGADEQFFGPGTRLTVL.

This clone showed up just a few times. The rearrangement uses TRBV5-4 and TRBJ2-1; 11 nucleotides line up with TRBD2. The CDR3 runs 16 residues. J was trimmed by 2 bases and V by 4 bases; bases with no gene match: 5. Germline CDR1 and CDR2: SGHNT and YYREEE (reference sequence). The CDR3 DNA is TGTGCCAGCAGCGGCCTAGCGGGAGGAACCTACAATGAGCAGTTCTTC. Its translation: CASSGLAGGTYNEQFF.

V and J are TRBV18 and TRBJ2-7; 8 bases match TRBD1. The germline V gene encodes CDR1 KGHSH and CDR2 LQKENI. Germline trimming cut 6 bases from V and 0 bases from J; bases unmatched to any gene: 7. The CDR3 is 15 amino acids. The CDR3 coding sequence is TGTGCCAGCTCGATCCGGGACAGGACCTCCTACGAGCAGTACTTC. Translation gives CASSIRDRTSYEQYF.

This chain connects TRBV4-2 to TRBJ2-1, with 7 bases lining up with TRBD2. This CDR3 spans 17 amino acids. Unmatched junction bases numbered 13, after V lost 0 bases and J lost 8 bases. Per the germline V gene, CDR1 is LGHNA and CDR2 is YNFKEQ. The CDR3 DNA sequence: TGTGCCAGCAGCCAAGATTGGGCTAGCGGTTATTTAGATGAGCAGTTCTTC. It yields the protein CASSQDWASGYLDEQFF.

The chain combines TRBV6-5 with TRBJ2-7, with 8 positions matching TRBD2. This CDR3 is 13 amino acids long. Germline CDR1 is MNHEY and CDR2 is SVGAGI. The J segment lost 2 bases and the V segment lost 10 bases, leaving 7 bases of the junction unmatched. CDR3 DNA sequence: TGTGCCAACACCAGCGGGAGCGCCTACGAGCAGTACTTC. The encoded protein is CANTSGSAYEQYF.

The chain uses TRBV29-1 and TRBJ2-2, with a weak D call TRBD2 (6 bases). The CDR3 loop spans 13 amino acids. V was shortened by 7 bases and J by 5 bases, with 14 bases between the two germline ends. CDR1 and CDR2 from the germline V gene are SQVTM and ANQGSEA. In nucleotides, the CDR3 is TGCAGCGGGACGGGACTTTCTACCGGGGAGCTGTTTTTT. Translated, it gives CSGTGLSTGELFF.

The chain couples TRBV10-1 to TRBJ2-2; 12 nucleotides match TRBD2. Trimming removed 5 bases from V and 4 bases from J; junction bases left unmatched: 5. Germline CDR1 reads WNHNN; CDR2 reads SYGVQD (reference sequence). This CDR3 has 16 residues. As DNA, the CDR3 is TGCGCCAGCAGTCTAGCGGGAGGGCCGGGCACCGGGGAGCTGTTTTTT. Its translation is CASSLAGGPGTGELFF.

This clone has only one observation. V usage is TRBV7-9 and J usage is TRBJ2-3; maybe TRBD2 (5 bases). The CDR3 consists of 16 residues. CDR1 and CDR2 from the germline V gene are SEHNR and FQNEAQ (reference sequence). V was pared by 6 bases and J by 0 bases, with 16 bases between. CDR3 sequence reads: CASRTIRGTSTDTQYF. The CDR3, as DNA: TGTGCCAGCAGGACTATTCGAGGAACTAGCACAGATACGCAGTATTTT.

V is TRBV30 and J is TRBJ2-5, with D uncertain. The J call is in doubt because the DNA end fits TRBJ2-7 better. Looked up from germline, CDR1 is GTSNPN and CDR2 is SVGIG (reference sequence). CDR3 length: 12 residues. The DNA of the CDR3 is TGTGCCTGGAGGGTAACAGACTACGAGCAGTACTTC. Amino acids: CAWRVTDYEQYF.

V usage is TRBV4-1 and J usage is TRBJ2-1; D not resolved. CDR1 MGHRA and CDR2 YSYEKL come from the germline V gene. The CDR3 is 14 amino acids. V gave up 0 bases and J gave up 8 bases, with 11 bases separating them. CDR3 DNA sequence: TGCGCCAGCAGCCAAGACTTTACCCTAGATGAGCAGTTCTTC. This sequence encodes CASSQDFTLDEQFF.

This rearrangement joins TRBV7-9 to TRBJ2-7, with TRBD1 matching 7 bases. Germline V lookup: CDR1 SEHNR, CDR2 FQNEAQ (reference sequence). Trimming cost V 5 bases and J 0 bases; bases outside gene matches: 4. The CDR3 runs 14 residues. CDR3 loop: CASSAGDSSYEQYF. The DNA for the CDR3 is TGTGCCAGCAGCGCAGGGGACAGCTCCTACGAGCAGTACTTC. The variable domain in full, with the rest retrieved from reference TRBV7-9 and TRBJ2-7, is DTGVSQNPRHKITKRGQNVTFRCDPISEHNRLYWYRQTLGQGPEFLTYFQNEAQLEKSRLLSDRFSAERPKGSFSTLEIQRTEQGDSAMYLCASSAGDSSYEQYFGPGTRLTVT.

This clone was detected only a few times. The V and J genes are TRBV28 and TRBJ2-7; the D is unclear. The CDR3 covers 12 residues. The germline V gene encodes CDR1 MDHEN and CDR2 SYDVKM. Trimming stripped 10 bases from V and 1 base from J, with 11 bases between. The CDR3 region has the DNA TGTGCCATTTTGACTGATTCCTACGAGCAGTACTTC. This gives the protein CAILTDSYEQYF. Filled out from reference TRBV28 and TRBJ2-7, the complete variable domain reads DVKVTQSSRYLVKRTGEKVFLECVQDMDHENMFWYRQDPGLGLRLIYFSYDVKMKEKGDIPEGYSVSREKKERFSLILESASTNQTSMYLCAILTDSYEQYFGPGTRLTVT.

This chain joins TRBV7-9 and TRBJ1-1; D gene uncertain. From germline, CDR1 is SEHNR and CDR2 FQNEAQ (reference sequence). The CDR3 totals 16 residues. V was pared by 2 bases and J by 4 bases, with 17 bases between. CDR3 sequence: CASSLFRGYEITEAFF. The CDR3 DNA follows: TGTGCCAGCAGCTTATTTCGAGGGTATGAGATCACTGAAGCTTTCTTT.

The chain joins TRBV19 to TRBJ2-6; 12 nucleotides agree with TRBD1. The V and J ends lost 8 bases and 0 bases, in that order; junction bases with no gene match: 11. Germline loops: CDR1 LNHDA, CDR2 SQIVND (reference sequence). The CDR3 loop spans 19 amino acids. The CDR3 nucleotides read TGTGCCAGTGCTTCGGGACAGGGGGCTTTTCGCTCTGGGGCCAACGTCCTGACTTTC. Its translation is CASASGQGAFRSGANVLTF.

The rearrangement joins TRBV5-6 to TRBJ2-4; TRBD1 might be the D (6 bases). Germline values: CDR1 SGHDT, CDR2 YYEEEE. There are 15 residues in the CDR3. V lost 3 bases to trimming and J lost 0 bases, with 10 bases between them. CDR3 protein: CASSYRQEAKNIQYF. In DNA form, the CDR3 reads TGTGCCAGCAGCTACCGACAGGAAGCCAAAAACATTCAGTACTTC.

The table lists this clone with a few counts. This chain uses TRBV4-1 with TRBJ2-3, with 8 bases identical to TRBD2. V shed 1 base and J 3 bases; nucleotides not matched to a gene: 6. In germline, CDR1 is MGHRA, CDR2 YSYEKL. This CDR3 comprises 16 residues. As DNA, the CDR3 is TGCGCCAGCAGCCAAGTCCCAGCGGGAGTGACAGATACGCAGTATTTT. It encodes CASSQVPAGVTDTQYF.

This clone was counted between two and nine times. This chain connects TRBV2 to TRBJ2-7; 9 bases agree with TRBD1. CDR1 and CDR2 from the germline V gene are SNHLY and FYNNEI. The CDR3 runs to 13 residues. V was pared by 5 bases and J by 12 bases, with 11 bases of the junction left unmatched. The CDR3 coding sequence is TGTGCCAGCAGTCTTACCCCTGACAGGGGGGGGTACTTC. Its translation: CASSLTPDRGGYF.

The sample holds a few counts of this clone. The rearrangement uses TRBV9 and TRBJ2-7, with D possibly TRBD1 on 6 matching bases. V was clipped by 4 bases and J by 2 bases, with 22 bases between them. The CDR3 extends over 17 amino acids. Germline loops: CDR1 SGDLS, CDR2 YYNGEE. The chain's CDR3 is CASSPSGVIRAPYEQYF. The CDR3 coding sequence is TGTGCCAGCAGCCCCTCAGGGGTGATCAGGGCCCCCTACGAGCAGTACTTC.

This clone was detected once. The rearrangement uses TRBV28 and TRBJ1-5; 7 bases align to TRBD1. After removal of 4 bases from V and 8 bases from J, the junction contained 8 bases not matched to a gene. The CDR3 is 14 residues long. Germline-derived CDR1 and CDR2 are MDHEN and SYDVKM. In DNA, the CDR3 is TGTGCCAGCAGTTCGGACAGGCCCTCAGAGCCCCAGCATTTT. This translates into CASSSDRPSEPQHF.

The chain uses TRBV27 and TRBJ1-2; 12 bases are a match to TRBD1. V dropped 6 bases and J dropped 4; count of bases not matched to a gene: 15. This CDR3 has 18 amino acids. In germline, CDR1 is MNHEY, CDR2 SMNVEV (reference sequence). CDR3 in DNA: TGTGCCAGCAGCTCTCAGGGGACAGGGGGCTTAGGGGGCTATGGCTACACCTTC. It specifies CASSSQGTGGLGGYGYTF.

This chain joins TRBV30 and TRBJ2-7; D perhaps matches TRBD1 (6 bases). The CDR3 has 15 residues. CDR1 is GTSNPN, CDR2 SVGIG, per germline (reference sequence). V lost 0 bases to trimming and J lost 4 bases, with 16 bases between them. CDR3 DNA sequence: TGTGCCTGGAGTGTAGGCTGGGGGCTCGGGTACGAGCAGTACTTC. Its protein is CAWSVGWGLGYEQYF.

This clone was detected a few times. V usage is TRBV28 and J usage is TRBJ2-3; TRBD2 agrees at 10 bases. The J segment lost 3 bases and the V segment lost 5 bases, leaving 8 bases of the junction unmatched. The CDR3 runs to 16 residues. Germline CDR1 reads MDHEN; CDR2 reads SYDVKM. The CDR3 DNA is TGTGCCAGCAGTGAACCACTAGCGGGGTATACAGATACGCAGTATTTT. Translating it yields CASSEPLAGYTDTQYF.

The J gene is TRBJ2-7, the V gene TRBV15; possibly TRBD2 for D (5 bases). CDR3 length: 15 amino acids. V gave up 0 bases and J gave up 3 bases, with 12 bases separating them. Germline loops: CDR1 LNHNV, CDR2 YYDKDF (reference sequence). The CDR3 DNA sequence: TGTGCCACCAGCAGAGATAGCCTCGGGATCTACGAGCAGTACTTC. Encoded protein: CATSRDSLGIYEQYF.

The J gene is TRBJ2-5, the V gene TRBV15, with D possibly TRBD2 on 6 matching bases. Germline V gene lookup returns CDR1 LNHNV and CDR2 YYDKDF (reference sequence). Trimming shortened V by 8 bases and J by 9 bases, and 22 bases separated the two germline ends. This CDR3 has 14 amino acids. This CDR3 is CATLGYSGPSAQYF. In DNA form, the CDR3 reads TGTGCCACCCTAGGCTATAGCGGCCCATCGGCCCAGTACTTC.

The rearrangement uses TRBV27 and TRBJ1-3; D is perhaps TRBD1 (6 bases). The CDR3 covers 15 residues. Per the germline V gene, CDR1 is MNHEY and CDR2 is SMNVEV (reference sequence). Trimming cost V 5 bases and J 0 bases, with 11 bases left between them. CDR3 loop: CASSALQGSGNTIYF. DNA of the CDR3: TGTGCCAGCAGTGCCCTACAGGGCTCTGGAAACACCATATATTTT.

This chain connects TRBV30 to TRBJ2-7; D may be TRBD2 (6 bases). The germline CDR1 and CDR2 sequences are GTSNPN and SVGIG (reference sequence). V lost 7 bases to trimming and J lost 2 bases, with 18 bases between them. The CDR3 extends over 14 amino acids. CDR3: CAFSRPGLPYEQYF. In DNA, the CDR3 is TGTGCCTTCTCCCGCCCGGGACTTCCCTACGAGCAGTACTTC.

This clone was detected only once. The chain has TRBV5-1 and TRBJ1-1, with D perhaps TRBD1 (5 bases). CDR3 length: 14 amino acids. Germline-derived CDR1 and CDR2 are SGHRS and YFSETQ. Trimming stripped 5 bases from V and 0 bases from J, with 11 bases between. CDR3 sequence reads: CASSSQVMNTEAFF. In DNA, the CDR3 is TGCGCCAGCAGTTCACAGGTGATGAACACTGAAGCTTTCTTT.

The V gene is TRBV9, the J gene TRBJ1-1; 9 bases line up with TRBD1. After removal of 2 bases from V and 6 bases from J, the junction contained 5 bases not matched to a gene. The CDR3 consists of 14 residues. Germline-derived CDR1 and CDR2 are SGDLS and YYNGEE. The CDR3 DNA follows: TGTGCCAGCAGCGTGATAACAGGGGGCCCTGAAGCTTTCTTT. Its translation is CASSVITGGPEAFF.

The chain uses TRBV5-6 and TRBJ1-6; 8 bases fit TRBD1. CDR1 and CDR2 (germline): SGHDT, YYEEEE. V gave up 1 base and J gave up 0 bases; unmatched junction bases: 6. This CDR3 spans 18 amino acids. The CDR3 DNA follows: TGTGCCAGCAGCTTGTTTGACAGGGGAAGCTCCTATAATTCACCCCTCCACTTT. Translation: CASSLFDRGSSYNSPLHF. Together with reference TRBV5-6 and TRBJ1-6, the CDR3 gives the full variable domain: DAGVTQSPTHLIKTRGQQVTLRCSPKSGHDTVSWYQQALGQGPQFIFQYYEEEERQRGNFPDRFSGHQFPNYSSELNVNALLLGDSALYLCASSLFDRGSSYNSPLHFGNGTRLTVT.